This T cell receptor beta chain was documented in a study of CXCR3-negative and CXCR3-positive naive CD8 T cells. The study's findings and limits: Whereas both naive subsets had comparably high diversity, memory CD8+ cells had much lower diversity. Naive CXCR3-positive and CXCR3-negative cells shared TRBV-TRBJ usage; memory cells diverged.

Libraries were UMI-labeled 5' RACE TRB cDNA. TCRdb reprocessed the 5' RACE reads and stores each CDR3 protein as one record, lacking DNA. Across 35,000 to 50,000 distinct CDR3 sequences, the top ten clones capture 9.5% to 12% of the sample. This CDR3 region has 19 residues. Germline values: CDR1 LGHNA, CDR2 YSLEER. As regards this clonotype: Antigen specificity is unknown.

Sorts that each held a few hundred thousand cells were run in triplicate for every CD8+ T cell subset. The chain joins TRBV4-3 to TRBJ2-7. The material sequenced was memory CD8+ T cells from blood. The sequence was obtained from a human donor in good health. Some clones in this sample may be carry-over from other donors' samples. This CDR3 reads CASSQARRIISGIPYEQYF.